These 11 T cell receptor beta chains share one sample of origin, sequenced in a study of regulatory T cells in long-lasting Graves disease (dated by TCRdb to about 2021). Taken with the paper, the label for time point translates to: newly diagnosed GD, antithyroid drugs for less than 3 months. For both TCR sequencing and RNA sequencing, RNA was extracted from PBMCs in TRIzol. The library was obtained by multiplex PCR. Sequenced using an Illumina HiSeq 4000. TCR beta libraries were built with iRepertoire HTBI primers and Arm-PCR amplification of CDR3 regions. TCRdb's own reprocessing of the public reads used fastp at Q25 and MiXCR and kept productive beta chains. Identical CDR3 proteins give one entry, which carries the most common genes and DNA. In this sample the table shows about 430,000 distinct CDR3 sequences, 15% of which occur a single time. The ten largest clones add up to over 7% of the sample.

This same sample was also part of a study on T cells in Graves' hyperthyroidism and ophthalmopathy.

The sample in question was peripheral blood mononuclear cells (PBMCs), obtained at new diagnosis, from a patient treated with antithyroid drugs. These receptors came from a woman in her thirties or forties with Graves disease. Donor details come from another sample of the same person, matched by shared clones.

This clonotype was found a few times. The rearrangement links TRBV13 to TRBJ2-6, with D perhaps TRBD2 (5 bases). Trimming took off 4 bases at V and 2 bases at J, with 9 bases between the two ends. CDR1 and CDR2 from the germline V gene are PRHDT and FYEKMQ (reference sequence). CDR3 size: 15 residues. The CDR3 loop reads CASSYGETGANVLTF. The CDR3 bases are TGTGCCAGCAGCTACGGGGAGACTGGGGCCAACGTCCTGACTTTC.

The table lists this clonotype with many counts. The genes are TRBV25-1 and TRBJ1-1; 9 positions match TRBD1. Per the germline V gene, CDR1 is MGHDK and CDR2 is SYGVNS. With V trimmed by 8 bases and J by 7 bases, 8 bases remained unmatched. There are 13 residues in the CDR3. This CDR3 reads CASCPGQGIEAFF. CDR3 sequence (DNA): TGTGCCAGCTGTCCGGGACAGGGAATTGAAGCTTTCTTT.

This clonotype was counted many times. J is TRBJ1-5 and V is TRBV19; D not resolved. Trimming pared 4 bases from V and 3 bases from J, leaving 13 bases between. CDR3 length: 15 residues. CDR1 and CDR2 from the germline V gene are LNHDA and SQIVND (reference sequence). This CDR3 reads CASSKDGRNNQPQHF. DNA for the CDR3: TGTGCCAGTAGTAAAGATGGACGGAACAATCAGCCCCAGCATTTT.

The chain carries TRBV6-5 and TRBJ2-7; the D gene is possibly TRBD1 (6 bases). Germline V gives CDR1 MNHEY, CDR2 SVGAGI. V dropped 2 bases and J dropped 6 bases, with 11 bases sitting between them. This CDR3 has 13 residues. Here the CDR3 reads CASSYGQYSEQYF. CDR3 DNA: TGTGCCAGCAGTTACGGACAGTATAGCGAGCAGTACTTC.

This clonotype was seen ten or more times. CDR3 region: CANKTGFYEQYF. The CDR3 region has the DNA TGTGCCAACAAGACAGGTTTCTACGAGCAGTACTTC. The J gene is TRBJ2-7, the V gene TRBV27; a possible D gene is TRBD1 (6 bases). The CDR3 totals 12 residues. The germline V gene has CDR1 MNHEY and CDR2 SMNVEV (reference sequence). The V end was cut by 10 bases, the J end by 3 bases, with 13 bases between.

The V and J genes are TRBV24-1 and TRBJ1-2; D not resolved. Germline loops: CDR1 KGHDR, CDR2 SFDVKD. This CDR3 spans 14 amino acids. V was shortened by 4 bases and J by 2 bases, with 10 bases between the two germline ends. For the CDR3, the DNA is TGTGCCACCAGTGACTCAGGCCCAAACTATGGCTACACCTTC. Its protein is CATSDSGPNYGYTF.

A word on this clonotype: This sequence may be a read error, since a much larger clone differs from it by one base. The CDR3 reads CASSSPRTSGVAKNIQYF. As DNA, the CDR3 is TGTGCCAGCAGCTCCCCCCGGACTAGCGGGGTAGCCAAAAACATTCAGTACTTC. This sequence joins TRBV11-2 and TRBJ2-4, with 12 bases lining up with TRBD2. This CDR3 has 18 amino acids. V shed 4 bases and J 0 bases; nucleotides not matched to a gene: 7. The germline V gene encodes CDR1 SGHAT and CDR2 FQNNGV.

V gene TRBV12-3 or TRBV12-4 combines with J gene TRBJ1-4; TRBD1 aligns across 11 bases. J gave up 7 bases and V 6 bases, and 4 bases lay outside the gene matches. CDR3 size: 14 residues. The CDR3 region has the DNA TGTGCCAGCAGGGGGACAGGGGGGAGTGAAAAACTGTTTTTT. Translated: CASRGTGGSEKLFF.

In DNA form, the CDR3 reads TGTGCCAGCAGTCCATCCCCCTGGGCAGACCCTTATACCTACGAGCAGTACTTC. Its translation: CASSPSPWADPYTYEQYF. The chain is built from TRBV28 and TRBJ2-7; D is unresolved. Trimming took off 5 bases at V and 2 bases at J, with 25 bases between the two ends. Germline V gene lookup returns CDR1 MDHEN and CDR2 SYDVKM. This CDR3 region has 18 residues.

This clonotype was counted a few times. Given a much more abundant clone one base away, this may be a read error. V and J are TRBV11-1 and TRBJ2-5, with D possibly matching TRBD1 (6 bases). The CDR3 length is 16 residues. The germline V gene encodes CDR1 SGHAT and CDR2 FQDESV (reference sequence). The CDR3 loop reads CANSLDWDIGVETQYF. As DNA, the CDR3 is TGTGCCAACAGCTTAGACTGGGACATCGGTGTGGAGACCCAGTACTTC.

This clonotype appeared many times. CDR3: CASSEYDGQYSNQPQHF. The CDR3 region has the DNA TGTGCCAGCAGTGAATATGATGGACAGTATAGCAATCAGCCCCAGCATTTT. The genes are TRBV2 and TRBJ1-5; a possible D gene is TRBD1 (6 bases). The CDR3 runs to 17 residues. The germline V gene has CDR1 SNHLY and CDR2 FYNNEI. Deletions cut 2 bases from V and 0 bases from J, with 14 bases between. The full variable domain, in which reference TRBV2 and TRBJ1-5 provide the parts outside the CDR3, is EPEVTQTPSHQVTQMGQEVILRCVPISNHLYFYWYRQILGQKVEFLVSFYNNEISEKSEIFDDQFSVERPDGSNFTLKIRSTKLEDSAMYFCASSEYDGQYSNQPQHFGDGTRLSIL.